This paragraph reports one T cell receptor beta chain. Antigen unknown. This record belongs to a study of T and B cells in COVID-19 patients. Across the whole study: Most recovered patients had mild to moderate COVID-19 treated as outpatients. Of roughly 22 active-infection patients, 11 to 12 were critically ill with mechanical ventilation or extracorporeal membrane oxygenation.

BIOMED2 TRB-A/B primer pools were used in multiplex TRB PCR. TCRdb re-derived calls from the multiplex PCR reads in MiXCR, one entry per CDR3 protein. The repertoire consists of more than 5,500 distinct CDR3 sequences, with more than 25% occurring once and the leading ten covering roughly a quarter. The study, taken as a whole, reports: Active COVID-19 showed highly clonal TRB repertoires; recovery showed diversity and richness above healthy donors.

Each TRB amplification used about 250-550 ng of genomic DNA from blood. Germline V CDR1 and CDR2: PRHDT, FYEKMQ (reference sequence). J lost 3 bases, V lost 4 bases, and 13 bases had no gene match. CDR3 size: 17 residues. The chain employs TRBV13 and TRBJ2-3, with 7 positions matching TRBD2. The receptor comes from a human donor who had recovered from COVID-19. The sample consisted of blood. The CDR3 bases are TGTGCCAGCAGCTCCTGGGAGCTGAGCGGGGCGACAGATACGCAGTATTTT. Its translation: CASSSWELSGATDTQYF.